A single sample gave rise to the 12 T cell receptor beta chains below, sequenced in a study of CD8 T cell repertoires and HIV-1 epitope variants. Antigens for these TCRs are unknown. The assay was immunoSEQ multiplex PCR, and TCRdb's table has in-frame clones only and misses some. The sample includes 4,500 to 5,500 clones, around 66% of them seen just once. What was sequenced was cultured CD8+ T cells derived from PBMCs. These receptors were collected from a male donor with HIV.

This clone showed up just a few times. The CDR3 here is CASSQDPGEGSPLHF. The CDR3 bases are TGCGCCAGCAGCCAAGATCCCGGGGAGGGGTCACCCCTCCACTTT. The chain uses TRBV4-1 and TRBJ1-6; D is possibly TRBD1 (5 bases). V lost 0 bases and J lost 10, with 13 bases in between. The germline V gene has CDR1 MGHRA and CDR2 YSYEKL. This CDR3 comprises 15 residues.

As DNA, the CDR3 is TGTGCCAGCAGTCTAAGAGGGGAGGGCTATGGCTACACCTTC. Protein sequence: CASSLRGEGYGYTF. The rearrangement uses TRBV6-1 and TRBJ1-2; TRBD1 might be the D (5 bases). CDR3 length: 14 residues. V was cut by 5 bases and J by 4 bases, with 14 bases left in between. The germline V gene encodes CDR1 MNHNS and CDR2 SASEGT.

The chain employs TRBV5-1 and TRBJ2-1, with D maybe TRBD1 (5 bases). Germline V gene data show CDR1 as SGHRS and CDR2 as YFSETQ. The CDR3 is made up of 13 amino acids. The V gene lost 5 bases and the J gene lost 3 bases, with 9 bases spanning the gap. CDR3 residues: CASSRDSYNEQFF. The DNA for the CDR3 is TGCGCCAGCAGTAGAGACAGCTACAATGAGCAGTTCTTC.

The chain employs TRBV7-6 and TRBJ2-7, with D unresolved. There are 12 residues in the CDR3. The germline gives CDR1 SGHVS, CDR2 FNYEAQ. The V gene lost 4 bases and the J gene lost 4 bases, with 8 bases spanning the gap. The CDR3 sequence is CASSSQPYEQYF. Written as DNA, the CDR3 is TGTGCCAGCAGCTCCCAACCGTACGAGCAGTACTTC.

The genes are TRBV5-1 and TRBJ2-2, with D unresolved. The CDR3 covers 14 residues. CDR1 and CDR2 (germline): SGHRS, YFSETQ. The germline V and J ends were trimmed by 5 bases and 0 bases, with 8 bases remaining between them. Here the CDR3 DNA reads TGCGCCAGCAGTCCCACTACGAACACCGGGGAGCTGTTTTTT. Its protein product is CASSPTTNTGELFF.

The chain links TRBV5-1 to TRBJ2-1; 9 bases align to TRBD2. Per germline, CDR1 SGHRS and CDR2 YFSETQ. The trim removed 2 bases at V and 10 bases at J, leaving 1 base unmatched. The CDR3 is 12 amino acids. CDR3: CASSFTSGEQFF. In DNA form, the CDR3 reads TGCGCCAGCAGCTTTACTAGCGGGGAGCAGTTCTTC.

V gene TRBV5-1 combines with J gene TRBJ1-6, with D perhaps matching TRBD1 (5 bases). CDR3 length: 14 amino acids. Germline V gene sequence: CDR1 SGHRS, CDR2 YFSETQ. V lost 2 bases to trimming and J lost 7 bases, with 10 bases between them. CDR3 sequence: CASSFEGLNSPLHF. The CDR3 DNA reads TGCGCCAGCAGCTTCGAGGGACTGAATTCACCCCTCCACTTT.

The chain has TRBV27 and TRBJ1-2; maybe TRBD1 (5 bases). Germline CDR1 and CDR2: MNHEY and SMNVEV (reference sequence). The V and J ends lost 5 bases and 7 bases respectively, with 14 bases between them. The CDR3 covers 13 residues. For the CDR3, the DNA is TGTGCCAGCAGTCCCTGGGGGGACGCTGGCTACACCTTC. It encodes CASSPWGDAGYTF.

The chain links TRBV28 to TRBJ1-1; D unresolved. Germline V gives CDR1 MDHEN, CDR2 SYDVKM. The CDR3 has 15 amino acids. V dropped 1 base and J dropped 5 bases, with 14 bases sitting between them. DNA for the CDR3: TGTGCCAGCAGTTTATTGATCGGGGAACGGACTGAAGCTTTCTTT. Amino acids: CASSLLIGERTEAFF.

This chain links TRBV7-9 with TRBJ1-1; D is uncertain. The V gene lost 1 base and the J gene lost 8 bases, with 8 bases spanning the gap. The CDR3 is 12 amino acids. The germline V gene has CDR1 SEHNR and CDR2 FQNEAQ (reference sequence). The CDR3 nucleotides read TGTGCCAGCAGCTTAGGGGGAATAGAAGCTTTCTTT. This encodes CASSLGGIEAFF.

The chain recombines TRBV7-5 with TRBJ2-7; the DNA was not compared with TRBD1, the D call given in the table. TRBV7-5 is tagged as a pseudogene. This CDR3 comprises 14 residues. Written as DNA, the CDR3 is TGTGCCAGCAGCTTGGGACAGTACCTTCGTGAGCAGTACTTC. Translating it yields CASSLGQYLREQYF.

V gene TRBV6-4 combines with J gene TRBJ2-3; D call uncertain. The CDR3 is made up of 13 amino acids. V lost 3 bases, J lost 1 base, and 5 bases lay in between. CDR1 is MRHNA and CDR2 is SNTAGT in the germline V gene. Written as DNA, the CDR3 is TGTGCCAGCAGTGAACGGGGCACAGATACGCAGTATTTT. Its translation: CASSERGTDTQYF.